The 5 T cell receptor beta chains listed next were all sequenced from one sample in a study of CXCR3-negative and CXCR3-positive naive CD8 T cells. Their target antigens are unknown. General study findings and limits: CXCR3-positive naive cells carried more hydrophobic TRB CDR3s than CXCR3-negative naive cells did.

All TRB cDNA libraries came from 5' RACE performed with UMI labels. One entry per CDR3 protein, without DNA, is what TCRdb gives after re-calling the 5' RACE reads. Its table lists approximately 90,000 distinct CDR3 sequences. The sequenced sample consisted of naive CXCR3+ CD8+ T cells from blood. Subset indicated: CD45RO-CCR7+CD27+CD95- naive CD8+ T cells expressing CXCR3 (TNR3+). The source of these receptors is a human donor in good health. Some clones in this sample may be carry-over from other donors' samples.

The CDR3 protein is CSVGWTGEVHEQYF. V gene TRBV29-1 combines with J gene TRBJ2-7; the D call from TCRdb, TRBD1, cannot be confirmed without DNA. This CDR3 contains 14 residues. Germline lookup yields CDR1 SQVTM and CDR2 ANQGSEA.

The chain uses TRBV29-1 and TRBJ1-3. Germline CDR1 is SQVTM and CDR2 is ANQGSEA. The CDR3 has 13 amino acids. CDR3 loop: CSVTRDSGNTIYF. The variable domain in full, completed from reference TRBV29-1 and TRBJ1-3, reads SAVISQKPSRDICQRGTSLTIQCQVDSQVTMMFWYRQQPGQSLTLIATANQGSEATYESGFVIDKFPISRPNLTFSTLTVSNMSPEDSSIYLCSVTRDSGNTIYFGEGSWLTVV.

The V gene is TRBV7-9, the J gene TRBJ1-4; TCRdb outputs TRBD1, but without DNA this stays unchecked. Germline CDR1 reads SEHNR; CDR2 reads FQNEAQ (reference sequence). CDR3 length: 15 residues. CDR3 sequence: CASSFKTENNEKLFF.

J is TRBJ2-5 and V is TRBV28. CDR1 MDHEN and CDR2 SYDVKM come from the germline V gene. The CDR3 is made up of 13 amino acids. CDR3 sequence: CASSLFAGETQYF.

The J gene is TRBJ2-5, the V gene TRBV27; the TRBD2 assignment by TCRdb is unverifiable without DNA. Germline assignment: CDR1 MNHEY and CDR2 SMNVEV (reference sequence). This CDR3 contains 14 residues. The CDR3 here is CASSTWTGGGDQYF.